These T cell receptor beta chains were read from a single sample in a study of shared clonotypes between healthy human individuals. The repertoire was sequenced with immunoSEQ multiplex PCR; TCRdb's copy has only in-frame clones and lacks some. The sample lists about 2.4 million clones; over 85% were seen once. The sample was naive CD4+ T cells from PBMCs. The receptors shown here come from a man younger than 35 in good health. Some clones in this sample may be carry-over from other donors' samples. Both conserved end residues are part of each CDR3. The order of the fields is V gene, J gene, D gene, CDR3 protein. A D gene is named only where the DNA matches it firmly.

>TRBV4-2|TRBJ2-1|TRBD1
CASSPGQGLHEQFF
>TRBV5-1|TRBJ2-1|TRBD2
CASSARLAGEGEQFF
>TRBV9|TRBJ2-1|TRBD2
CASSVAAGGPLEQFF
>TRBV28|TRBJ1-2|NA
CASRGQRSFGYTF
>TRBV18|TRBJ1-3|NA
CASSPGPGGSGNTIYF
>TRBV5-1|TRBJ2-1|TRBD2
CASSLVPSGSNEQFF
>TRBV23-1|TRBJ2-6|NA
CASSRRGPGANVLTF
>TRBV5-3|TRBJ1-3|NA
CARSFPTSSGNTIYF
>TRBV7-9|TRBJ2-2|TRBD1
CASSGQGPYLAPGELFF
>TRBV6-5|TRBJ1-4|NA
CASSPRTESEKLFF
>TRBV25-1|TRBJ1-3|NA
CASSEYHRGNTIYF